This T cell receptor (beta chain) was retrieved from a study of cytomegalovirus exposure and HLA in healthy donors. Study-wide context: Earlier sequencing of about 179 million T cells yielded about 120 million unique TCR beta sequences.

Study outcomes and limitations: Beyond CMV serostatus, there was no information to go on about immune exposure. Both high specificity and high sensitivity reportedly marked the classifier's diagnosis of cytomegalovirus status. Later analysis identified several of the most significant clusters that appeared linked to common viral pathogens.

As to this clone: Its target is unknown.

This CDR3 contains 15 residues. The germline V gene encodes CDR1 MNHNS and CDR2 SASEGT. Trimming shortened V by 2 bases and J by 7 bases, and 12 bases separated the two germline ends. The PCR employed 60 Vbeta primers together with 13 Jbeta primers. Method: immunoSEQ multiplex PCR; TCRdb's copy keeps in-frame clones and lacks some. The repertoire holds 140,000 to 150,000 clones, with approximately 79% as singletons. Sequencing was done on a sample of PBMCs. The source of this sequence is a woman in her thirties in good health and CMV-seronegative. This sequence joins TRBV6-1 and TRBJ1-6; unclear D gene. CDR3 in amino acids: CASSETSIQNSPLHF. The DNA of the CDR3 is TGTGCCAGCAGTGAAACTAGCATCCAGAATTCACCCCTCCACTTT.